This TCR beta chain was sequenced in a study of somatic mutations in cytotoxic T cells in rheumatoid arthritis. Overall study: In some cases, T-cell populations stained with V beta antibodies were flow-sorted at nearly 100% purity, and these included V beta1+ cells sequenced for TCRB. Findings and caveats of the study: Of approximately 70 patients, roughly 8 had a largest CD8+ clone that exceeded 20% of CD8+ cells.

For this clone: Antigen unknown.

Only in-frame clones appear in the TCRdb table, and some are missing; sequencing was by immunoSEQ multiplex PCR. The data show some 35,000 clones, with around 80% seen just once and about 3.4% held by the top ten. V was pared by 6 bases and J by 2 bases, with 5 bases between. Germline CDR1 is LNHNV and CDR2 is YYDKDF (reference sequence). The CDR3 has 12 amino acids. Controls that were healthy consisted of blood donors whose median age was 56 years (range roughly 21-75), with about 54% female. The source is a man aged 40-55 years in good health. V gene TRBV15 combines with J gene TRBJ1-5, with unresolved D. The sample was CD8+ T cells sorted from blood. In DNA, the CDR3 is TGTGCCACCAGGGACGGCAATCAGCCCCAGCATTTT. Encoded protein: CATRDGNQPQHF.